The 26 T cell receptor beta chains given below trace back to one sample, sequenced in a study of cytomegalovirus exposure and HLA in healthy donors. Only in-frame clones appear in the TCRdb table, and some are missing; sequencing was by immunoSEQ multiplex PCR. Of around 130,000 clones detected, roughly 91% appear once; the ten largest clones hold over 3%. Sequencing used PBMCs. These TCRs come from a man between 25 and 39 years old in good health and CMV-seronegative.

The chain uses TRBV2 and TRBJ1-2, with 12 bases lining up with TRBD1. Germline lookup yields CDR1 SNHLY and CDR2 FYNNEI. This CDR3 region has 16 residues. J gave up 8 bases and V 7 bases, and 14 bases lay outside the gene matches. The CDR3 sequence is CASNLGTGGEVGGYTF. For the CDR3, the DNA is TGTGCCAGCAACCTTGGGACAGGGGGCGAGGTGGGAGGCTACACCTTC.

This clone was seen a handful of times. The rearrangement links TRBV5-1 to TRBJ2-7; the match to TRBD2 covers 7 bases. V lost 5 bases to trimming and J lost 2 bases; unmatched junction nucleotides: 4. CDR1 and CDR2 from the germline V gene are SGHRS and YFSETQ. CDR3 length: 13 residues. The CDR3 is CASRDAGAYEQYF. The CDR3 DNA sequence: TGCGCCAGCAGGGACGCGGGAGCCTACGAGCAGTACTTC.

V usage is TRBV4-3 and J usage is TRBJ2-7, with 8 bases identical to TRBD1. Unmatched junction bases numbered 8, after V lost 0 bases and J lost 7 bases. This CDR3 is 15 amino acids long. Germline V gives CDR1 LGHNA, CDR2 YSLEER. The CDR3: CASSQDRGRFWEQYF. DNA of the CDR3: TGCGCCAGCAGCCAAGACAGGGGGCGGTTCTGGGAGCAGTACTTC.

The chain has TRBV18 and TRBJ2-7, with 8 bases fitting TRBD1. This CDR3 contains 13 residues. J was trimmed by 7 bases and V by 4 bases; bases with no gene match: 6. Germline V gene lookup returns CDR1 KGHSH and CDR2 LQKENI. CDR3: CASSQGQVNEQYF. The CDR3 DNA sequence: TGTGCCAGCTCACAGGGACAGGTTAATGAGCAGTACTTC.

The chain employs TRBV7-8 and TRBJ2-2, with 8 bases aligning to TRBD2. Germline V gives CDR1 SGHVS, CDR2 FQNEAQ. Trimming cost V 0 bases and J 2 bases; bases outside gene matches: 8. The CDR3 totals 18 residues. CDR3 in amino acids: CASSLARLAGGNTGELFF. The DNA of the CDR3 is TGTGCCAGCAGCTTAGCGCGTCTGGCGGGGGGTAACACCGGGGAGCTGTTTTTT.

The rearrangement joins TRBV5-8 to TRBJ1-2; 7 bases are a match to TRBD1. CDR1 is SGHTS, CDR2 YDEGEE, per germline. The CDR3 loop spans 13 amino acids. V gave up 2 bases and J gave up 4 bases; unmatched junction bases: 2. The CDR3 sequence: CASSLRGPYGYTF. The DNA for the CDR3 is TGTGCCAGCAGCTTAAGGGGGCCCTATGGCTACACCTTC.

The V gene is TRBV6-6, the J gene TRBJ2-1; 7 bases line up with TRBD1. Germline loops: CDR1 MNHNY, CDR2 SVGAGI (reference sequence). The CDR3 has 15 amino acids. Trimming at V came to 4 bases and at J to 9 bases, leaving 12 bases not matched to a gene. The CDR3 loop is CASSSGSQGIGEQFF. DNA of the CDR3: TGTGCCAGCAGTTCGGGATCACAGGGGATCGGTGAGCAGTTCTTC.

The chain links TRBV18 to TRBJ1-5; 8 bases are a match to TRBD1. V shed 5 bases, J shed 1 base, and the junction held 1 base outside the gene matches. Germline V lookup: CDR1 KGHSH, CDR2 LQKENI. The CDR3 is made up of 14 amino acids. CDR3 DNA: TGTGCCAGCTCAAGACAGGGGAGCAATCAGCCCCAGCATTTT. Protein product: CASSRQGSNQPQHF.

The chain employs TRBV18 and TRBJ2-2; the match to TRBD2 covers 11 bases. V shed 1 base, J shed 5 bases, and the junction held 15 bases outside the gene matches. The CDR3 length is 20 residues. Per germline, CDR1 KGHSH and CDR2 LQKENI. The CDR3 loop is CASSPQRVLAGAWGTGELFF. As DNA, the CDR3 is TGTGCCAGCTCACCACAACGTGTACTAGCGGGGGCCTGGGGAACCGGGGAGCTGTTTTTT.

The V gene is TRBV7-2, the J gene TRBJ1-2; TRBD1 matches 7 bases. V shed 5 bases, J shed 7 bases, and the junction held 13 bases outside the gene matches. The CDR3 length is 15 residues. The germline CDR1 and CDR2 sequences are SGHTA and FQGNSA. The CDR3 loop reads CASSPYTGDVSGYTF. The CDR3 DNA reads TGTGCCAGCAGCCCTTACACAGGGGACGTTTCTGGCTACACCTTC.

The V call is TRBV14, the J call TRBJ2-7; 9 bases map to TRBD1. This CDR3 is built from 16 residues. J was trimmed by 4 bases and V by 3 bases; bases with no gene match: 10. Germline CDR1 and CDR2: SGHDN and FVKESK. The CDR3 nucleotides are TGTGCCAGCAGCCACCTAAAGGGACAGGGAGATTACGAGCAGTACTTC. Translated, it gives CASSHLKGQGDYEQYF. Based on the CDR3 plus reference TRBV14 and TRBJ2-7, the full variable domain is EAGVTQFPSHSVIEKGQTVTLRCDPISGHDNLYWYRRVMGKEIKFLLHFVKESKQDESGMPNNRFLAERTGGTYSTLKVQPAELEDSGVYFCASSHLKGQGDYEQYFGPGTRLTVT.

This rearrangement joins TRBV5-5 to TRBJ2-1; 7 bases are shared with TRBD1. V trimming: 4 bases; J trimming: 13 bases; junction bases outside the gene matches: 5. Germline V CDR1 and CDR2: SGHKS, YYEKEE (reference sequence). The CDR3 sequence is 11 residues long. CDR3 region: CASSARDSQFF. CDR3 in DNA: TGTGCCAGCAGCGCCCGGGACAGCCAGTTCTTC.

The chain couples TRBV18 to TRBJ2-3; perhaps TRBD2 as D (5 bases). The V gene's germline CDR1 is KGHSH and CDR2 LQKENI. V was cut by 4 bases and J by 3 bases, with 8 bases left in between. The CDR3 totals 13 residues. The chain's CDR3 is CASSRGDTDTQYF. Here the CDR3 DNA reads TGTGCCAGCTCACGGGGAGATACAGATACGCAGTATTTT.

The V gene is TRBV7-9, the J gene TRBJ1-2; D is undetermined. The CDR3 covers 14 residues. V lost 4 bases, J lost 8 bases, and 17 bases lay in between. CDR1 is SEHNR and CDR2 is FQNEAQ in the germline V gene (reference sequence). The chain's CDR3 is CASSSGLPYWGYTF. The CDR3 region has the DNA TGTGCCAGCAGCTCTGGACTGCCTTACTGGGGCTACACCTTC.

This clone was counted a single time. V usage is TRBV18 and J usage is TRBJ1-2; D might be TRBD1 (5 bases). From germline, CDR1 is KGHSH and CDR2 LQKENI. The CDR3 sequence is 13 residues long. V lost 3 bases and J 4 bases, leaving 9 bases between the germline ends. CDR3 sequence: CASSPGGTYGYTF. The CDR3 DNA follows: TGTGCCAGCTCACCGGGAGGGACCTATGGCTACACCTTC.

A single count supports this clone. CDR3 protein: CASSLGGPTNTGELFF. CDR3 sequence (DNA): TGTGCCAGCAGCTTGGGGGGCCCTACGAACACCGGGGAGCTGTTTTTT. The rearrangement joins TRBV5-4 to TRBJ2-2, with TRBD1 as a possible D gene (5 bases). Germline V CDR1 and CDR2: SGHNT, YYREEE (reference sequence). CDR3 size: 16 residues. The ends were cut back, 0 bases at V and 0 bases at J, with 9 bases in the middle.

The chain carries TRBV9 and TRBJ2-6; 7 bases agree with TRBD1. This CDR3 region has 18 residues. Germline-derived CDR1 and CDR2 are SGDLS and YYNGEE. V gave up 0 bases and J gave up 2 bases; unmatched junction bases: 8. DNA for the CDR3: TGTGCCAGCAGCGTAGGCCCAGGGGGAGCTACTGGGGCCAACGTCCTGACTTTC. This codes for CASSVGPGGATGANVLTF.

The V call is TRBV4-2, the J call TRBJ2-2, with 8 bases aligning to TRBD1. Per the germline V gene, CDR1 is LGHNA and CDR2 is YNFKEQ. This CDR3 spans 14 amino acids. J gave up 5 bases and V 8 bases, and 7 bases lay outside the gene matches. DNA of the CDR3: TGTGCCAGCCACGACAGGGGAGAGACCGGGGAGCTGTTTTTT. Amino acids: CASHDRGETGELFF.

V and J are TRBV7-9 and TRBJ1-2; tentative D call: TRBD1 (6 bases). The CDR3 has 13 amino acids. The V and J ends lost 2 bases and 8 bases respectively, with 12 bases between them. Germline values: CDR1 SEHNR, CDR2 FQNEAQ (reference sequence). For the CDR3, the DNA is TGTGCCAGCAGCTTAATGGACAGTCGGGGCTACACCTTC. It specifies CASSLMDSRGYTF.

Written as DNA, the CDR3 is TGTGCCAGCTCACCCGGGACTAGCTACCACGAGCAGTACTTC. It translates to CASSPGTSYHEQYF. The genes are TRBV18 and TRBJ2-7; 9 nucleotides line up with TRBD2. J was trimmed by 5 bases and V by 3 bases; bases with no gene match: 5. This CDR3 has 14 amino acids. Germline V gene data show CDR1 as KGHSH and CDR2 as LQKENI.

This clone has only a few counts. The chain has TRBV4-2 and TRBJ1-1, with D possibly TRBD1 on 5 matching bases. The CDR3 loop spans 15 amino acids. The germline CDR1 and CDR2 sequences are LGHNA and YNFKEQ. Trimming took off 4 bases at V and 1 base at J, with 13 bases between the two ends. The DNA of the CDR3 is TGTGCCAGCAGCCTCCCTCTGGACAAGAACACTGAAGCTTTCTTT. It encodes CASSLPLDKNTEAFF.

The rearrangement uses TRBV5-6 and TRBJ1-1; the D gene is possibly TRBD1 (6 bases). The CDR3 length is 15 residues. The germline V and J ends were trimmed by 0 bases and 0 bases, with 9 bases remaining between them. In germline, CDR1 is SGHDT, CDR2 YYEEEE. The CDR3 nucleotides are TGTGCCAGCAGCTTGGCAAGGGGGTTGAACACTGAAGCTTTCTTT. It specifies CASSLARGLNTEAFF.

V gene TRBV29-1 combines with J gene TRBJ1-2; 7 nucleotides align to TRBD1. Per germline, CDR1 SQVTM and CDR2 ANQGSEA. Germline trimming cut 2 bases from V and 8 bases from J; bases unmatched to any gene: 5. The CDR3 runs to 12 residues. Here the CDR3 reads CSVERGGWGYTF. As DNA, the CDR3 is TGCAGCGTTGAAAGAGGGGGCTGGGGCTACACCTTC.

The table lists this clone with a few counts. The chain joins TRBV28 to TRBJ1-2; 9 bases agree with TRBD1. Germline-derived CDR1 and CDR2 are MDHEN and SYDVKM. V lost 3 bases, J lost 4 bases, and 3 bases stayed unmatched. This CDR3 is built from 14 residues. This CDR3 is CASSFGQGSYGYTF. Here the CDR3 DNA reads TGTGCCAGCAGTTTCGGACAGGGGAGCTATGGCTACACCTTC.

The chain links TRBV27 to TRBJ1-2, with D perhaps matching TRBD1 (6 bases). V was cut by 5 bases and J by 6 bases, with 19 bases left in between. This CDR3 comprises 15 residues. From germline, CDR1 is MNHEY and CDR2 SMNVEV (reference sequence). The CDR3 loop is CASSATQGSFDGYTF. The CDR3 nucleotides read TGTGCCAGCAGTGCGACACAGGGTAGTTTCGATGGCTACACCTTC.

This rearrangement joins TRBV5-4 to TRBJ2-4; D gene unclear. The germline gives CDR1 SGHNT, CDR2 YYREEE (reference sequence). V was pared by 0 bases and J by 3 bases, with 7 bases between. This CDR3 spans 14 amino acids. CDR3 amino acids: CASSLGFGKNIQYF. CDR3 DNA: TGTGCCAGCAGCTTGGGCTTCGGCAAAAACATTCAGTACTTC.